This entry concerns a single TCR beta chain. In the source study's methods: Amplification of reference gene primers provided the estimated nucleated cell counts. Measured with immunoSEQ multiplex PCR; TCRdb has only the in-frame clones, and not every one. Clone size and the V and J calls come from that table; the DNA yielded D and trimming. The sample carries about 200,000 clones, about 95% recorded once. These data belong to a study of blood T cell repertoires in COVID-19. The overall study: The study drew acute and convalescent COVID-19 samples from the United States, Italy and Spain.

This CDR3 region has 16 residues. The V end lost 3 bases, the J end lost 1 base, and 15 bases lay between the germline ends. Germline V lookup: CDR1 KGHSH, CDR2 LQKENI. Sequenced sample: peripheral blood. This TCR derives from a young man with COVID-19, enrolled during active disease. V usage is TRBV18 and J usage is TRBJ1-1, with D possibly being TRBD1 (5 bases). The CDR3 DNA follows: TGTGCCAGCTCACCTCCTGGTGCGACAGAGAACACTGAAGCTTTCTTT. It specifies CASSPPGATENTEAFF.